This TCR beta chain was recorded in a study of T cell responses to AZD1222 COVID-19 vaccine. Study-level points and caveats: Reportedly, nearly half of unique spike TCRs recognized epitopes outside B.1.351/B.1.1.7 mutations. There were repertoire samples only from the period after the peak T cell response. Donors were chiefly white British, with a greater number of females, and clonal diversity was perhaps underestimated.

Clones were read by immunoSEQ multiplex PCR, and TCRdb kept only the in-frame ones, dropping some. The sample records approximately 190,000 clones, around 93% being singletons. Looked up from germline, CDR1 is KGHSH and CDR2 is LQKENI. The CDR3 sequence is 14 residues long. V lost 3 bases to trimming and J lost 7 bases, with 10 bases between them. About this clone itself: Its antigen is undetermined.

Here the sequenced sample was peripheral blood, taken on day 0 of AZD1222 vaccination. This chain links TRBV18 with TRBJ1-6; D remains unclear. The receptor's source is an adult in good health. CDR3 DNA sequence: TGTGCCAGCTCACCCGTGGGCGCCAATTCACCCCTCCACTTT. This sequence encodes CASSPVGANSPLHF.